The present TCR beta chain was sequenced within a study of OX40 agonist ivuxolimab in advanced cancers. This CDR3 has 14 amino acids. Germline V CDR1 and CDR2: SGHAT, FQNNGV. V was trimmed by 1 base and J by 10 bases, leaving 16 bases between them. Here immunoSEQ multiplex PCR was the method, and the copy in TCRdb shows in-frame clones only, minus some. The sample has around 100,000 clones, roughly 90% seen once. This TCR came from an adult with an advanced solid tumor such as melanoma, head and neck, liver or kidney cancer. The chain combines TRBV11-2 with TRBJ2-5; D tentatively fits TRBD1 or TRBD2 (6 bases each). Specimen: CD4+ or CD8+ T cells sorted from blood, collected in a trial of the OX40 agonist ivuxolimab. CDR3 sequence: CASSLVGGREDQYF. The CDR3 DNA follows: TGTGCCAGCAGCTTAGTTGGGGGCAGGGAGGACCAGTACTTC.